The clone carrying this T cell receptor (beta chain) was detected a few times. This sample is drawn from a study of blood T cells in healthy people across ages. Study as a whole: Every two T cells gave about one barcoded beta molecule via template switching.

Combining a sample-barcoded 5' primer with a J-beta primer mix, a second PCR ran for roughly 7 to 11 cycles. Template switching added a 12-random-nucleotide identifier to every cDNA molecule. TCRdb processed the 5' RACE reads anew with MiXCR; each CDR3 protein has one entry. The profile shows about 650,000 distinct CDR3 sequences, approximately 29% of them singletons. V dropped 4 bases and J dropped 5 bases, with 14 bases sitting between them. The CDR3 runs 14 residues. The germline V gene has CDR1 SGHDN and CDR2 FVKESK. The sample consisted of blood. The gene calls are TRBV14 and TRBJ1-1, with D uncertain. The sequence came from an elderly woman in good health. The CDR3 nucleotides are TGTGCCAGCAGCCGAGCGGCAGGAGATACTGAAGCTTTCTTT. Protein sequence: CASSRAAGDTEAFF.